The entry below describes one T cell receptor (beta chain). Its antigen is still unknown. This entry comes from a study of response to subunit inactivated influenza vaccine. Notes on the study in general: It was suggested by the authors that few new T cells are recruited by each seasonal influenza vaccination.

TCRdb independently ran MiXCR on the RT-PCR reads; one entry per CDR3 protein. Of 500,000 to 600,000 distinct CDR3 sequences listed, 12% were seen once; the top ten hold approximately 10%. The V and J ends lost 2 bases and 0 bases respectively, with 11 bases between them. The CDR3 covers 16 residues. Germline values: CDR1 SEHNR, CDR2 FQNEAQ (reference sequence). Sample: PBMCs from blood, taken on the day of vaccination. The V call is TRBV7-9, the J call TRBJ2-1; a weak D match, TRBD2 (5 bases). The clonotype comes from a man aged 45-60 years who received an inactivated influenza vaccine. The CDR3 DNA sequence: TGTGCCAGCAGCTTACTGGACTGGAACTCCTACAATGAGCAGTTCTTC. As protein: CASSLLDWNSYNEQFF.